This T cell receptor beta chain was recorded in a study of T cell responses to AZD1222 COVID-19 vaccine. Study-level points and caveats: The repertoires were collected only after the peak T cell response.

The table came from immunoSEQ multiplex PCR; TCRdb's copy has only in-frame clones and leaves some out. The data hold around 180,000 clones, with around 90% observed a single time. A remark on this clone: Its antigen is not known.

The germline V gene has CDR1 LGHDT and CDR2 YNNKEL (reference sequence). The CDR3 extends over 14 amino acids. Trimming cost V 2 bases and J 0 bases, with 4 bases left between them. The sequence came from an adult in good health. The sequenced sample was peripheral blood, obtained on day 0 of AZD1222 vaccination. This rearrangement joins TRBV3-1 (or the pseudogene TRBV3-2) to TRBJ2-2; D is unresolved. Here the CDR3 DNA reads TGTGCCAGCAGCCAACTAGCGAACACCGGGGAGCTGTTTTTT. This gives the protein CASSQLANTGELFF.